The subject of this entry is one T cell receptor beta chain. Its specificity is unknown. A much larger clone lies a single base off, so this may be a read error. This record belongs to a study of regulatory T cells in long-lasting Graves disease. Points from the study as a whole: There was favoring of TRBV28, TRBJ1-2 and TRBJ2-5 in persistent disease.

Time point of the sample: persistent/refractory GD, antithyroid drugs over 5 years with positive TRAb. Making the TCR library involved RNA that had been extracted from PBMCs. Diagnoses of Graves' disease were made by American Thyroid Association guidelines. The source of the patients was an endocrinology department in Xi'an, China. EDTA tubes were used for drawing around 9.7 milliliters of peripheral blood. This CDR3 is 13 amino acids long. HTBI primers from iRepertoire and Arm-PCR of CDR3 regions yielded the TCR beta libraries. TCRdb re-called the multiplex PCR reads through MiXCR, storing one row per CDR3 protein. This table has hundreds of thousands of distinct CDR3 sequences, 20% to 25% appearing once.

Material: peripheral blood mononuclear cells (PBMCs), obtained when the disease was refractory, from a patient treated with antithyroid drugs. The chain uses TRBV12-3 or TRBV12-4 and TRBJ1-4, with D possibly TRBD1 on 5 matching bases. This TCR was sampled from a female donor with Graves disease. CDR3 region: CANSSLPGEKLFF. CDR3 in DNA: TGTGCCAACAGTTCTTTACCAGGGGAAAAACTGTTTTTT.